This T cell receptor beta chain was captured in a study of preoperative IRX-2 immunotherapy in early breast cancer. Clones were read by immunoSEQ multiplex PCR, and TCRdb kept only the in-frame ones, dropping some. Of about 38,000 clones in the sample, roughly four fifths are singletons; the top ten hold about 1.5%. Treatment of the sample: preoperative locoregional IRX-2 cytokine immunotherapy. This phase Ib study tested locoregional IRX-2 cytokine immunotherapy given before surgery. V lost 6 bases to trimming and J lost 0 bases, with 17 bases between them. The CDR3 is made up of 16 amino acids. Germline CDR1 is LNHDA and CDR2 is SQIVND (reference sequence).

The chain is built from TRBV19 and TRBJ1-2, with D perhaps TRBD1 (6 bases). The source is a human donor with breast cancer. This material consisted of lymph node tissue, taken after IRX-2 immunotherapy. The CDR3 nucleotides are TGTGCCAGTAGCTCCCGGACAGACTTAGCTAACTATGGCTACACCTTC. Translating it yields CASSSRTDLANYGYTF.